This T cell receptor beta chain was identified in a study of regulatory T cells in long-lasting Graves disease. Study results and limitations: Patients whose Graves' disease persisted exhibited lower TCR diversity than those newly diagnosed.

This clonotype was detected a few times. The antigen is not known. Relying on iRepertoire HTBI primers and Arm-PCR of CDR3 regions, the team built TCR beta libraries. Each CDR3 protein is one row after TCRdb ran MiXCR on the multiplex PCR reads. The sample shows about 440,000 distinct CDR3 sequences, about a sixth of them seen only once. Trimming removed 10 bases from V and 4 bases from J; junction bases left unmatched: 6. Looked up from germline, CDR1 is SEHNR and CDR2 is FQNEAQ (reference sequence). The CDR3 is made up of 13 amino acids. Time point reported: newly diagnosed GD, antithyroid drugs for less than 3 months. The TCR library was made from RNA that had been extracted from PBMCs in TRIzol. This sample was also put to use in a study of T cells in Graves' hyperthyroidism and ophthalmopathy. This second study notes: No progression to ophthalmopathy during 18 months of follow-up defined stable disease. Most clonotypes expanded in the thyroid (above 0.001) were also present in blood.

The receptor comes from a woman aged 25 to 45 with Graves disease. V usage is TRBV7-9 and J usage is TRBJ2-2, with 7 bases fitting TRBD1. Sequencing was performed on peripheral blood mononuclear cells (PBMCs), taken at new diagnosis, from a patient treated with antithyroid drugs. CDR3: CATRPGGTGELFF. For the CDR3, the DNA is TGTGCCACCAGGCCAGGGGGCACCGGGGAGCTGTTTTTT.